These 29 T cell receptor beta chains were sequenced from one sample in a study of human T cells and chemical hapten exposure. A single record per CDR3 protein comes from TCRdb applying MiXCR to the RACE reads. Of more than 250,000 distinct CDR3 sequences in the sample, about 8.1% were seen once. Indicated time point: pre-sensitization, week 0. Treatment defined: therapeutic diphenylcyclopropenone sensitization with weekly scalp DPC. The specimen comprised whole blood, sampled in connection with sensitization to the hapten diphenylcyclopropenone (DPC). The receptors here all came from a woman aged 40 to 50 with alopecia areata. Some clones in this sample may be carry-over from other donors' samples.

This clonotype was observed at least ten times. The DNA of the CDR3 is TGTGCCATCACTCTAGCGGGATCTAATGAGCAGTTCTTC. Translating it yields CAITLAGSNEQFF. V usage is TRBV10-3 and J usage is TRBJ2-1; TRBD2 agrees at 9 bases. Germline V gene data show CDR1 as ENHRY and CDR2 as SYGVKD. There are 13 residues in the CDR3. V shed 7 bases and J 7 bases; nucleotides not matched to a gene: 5.

This clonotype was seen many times. CDR3 region: CASRLGASTDTQYF. CDR3 nucleotide sequence: TGCGCCAGCAGGCTGGGGGCAAGCACAGATACGCAGTATTTT. J is TRBJ2-3 and V is TRBV5-1, with a possible D match to TRBD1 (6 bases). The ends were cut back, 5 bases at V and 0 bases at J, with 10 bases in the middle. This CDR3 has 14 amino acids. CDR1 is SGHRS, CDR2 YFSETQ, per germline.

The CDR3 reads CATSRDSATEAFF. In DNA form, the CDR3 reads TGTGCCACCAGCAGAGATTCTGCGACTGAAGCTTTCTTT. J is TRBJ1-1 and V is TRBV15; D is unresolved. Germline V CDR1 and CDR2: LNHNV, YYDKDF (reference sequence). V lost 0 bases to trimming and J lost 5 bases, with 7 bases between them. This CDR3 region has 13 residues.

In this sample, this clonotype turned up a few times. The chain employs TRBV7-2 and TRBJ2-7; TRBD2 might be the D (6 bases). The CDR3 length is 15 residues. V was clipped by 3 bases and J by 2 bases, with 14 bases between them. CDR1 SGHTA and CDR2 FQGNSA come from the germline V gene. The DNA of the CDR3 is TGTGCCAGCAGCTTTAGTGCTAGCGACCCCTACGAGCAGTACTTC. This sequence encodes CASSFSASDPYEQYF.

This clonotype was found many times. The chain links TRBV29-1 to TRBJ1-2, with 9 bases aligning to TRBD1. Germline loops: CDR1 SQVTM, CDR2 ANQGSEA. J was trimmed by 7 bases and V by 6 bases; bases with no gene match: 6. There are 12 residues in the CDR3. DNA for the CDR3: TGCAGCGTGGGACAGGGACGTTCTGGCTACACCTTC. It translates to CSVGQGRSGYTF.

In this sample, this clonotype turned up a few times. The chain recombines TRBV11-3 with TRBJ2-1, with TRBD1 matching 8 bases. The CDR3 is 14 amino acids. V shed 3 bases and J 8 bases; nucleotides not matched to a gene: 6. Germline-derived CDR1 and CDR2 are SGHNT and YENEEA. CDR3 in amino acids: CASSLGRGRDEQFF. The CDR3 bases are TGTGCCAGCAGCTTGGGCAGGGGGCGGGATGAGCAGTTCTTC.

The rearrangement links TRBV18 to TRBJ1-1; D unresolved. The CDR3 length is 13 residues. Looked up from germline, CDR1 is KGHSH and CDR2 is LQKENI. V lost 0 bases and J lost 7, with 9 bases in between. The DNA of the CDR3 is TGTGCCAGCTCACCACCGGTAATCAGTGAAGCTTTCTTT. Translation: CASSPPVISEAFF.

In regard to this clonotype: Germline and junction disagree at one end, which may indicate a read error. The genes are TRBV2 and TRBJ2-3; 8 bases are shared with TRBD1. Germline lookup yields CDR1 SNHLY and CDR2 FYNNEI. The CDR3 sequence is 13 residues long. CDR3 nucleotide sequence: TGTGCCAGCACCCGACAGGGGACAGATACGCGGTATTTT. Amino acids: CASTRQGTDTRYF.

This clonotype was seen a handful of times. The chain combines TRBV7-2 with TRBJ2-2; possibly TRBD1 for D (5 bases). Deletions cut 2 bases from V and 4 bases from J, with 11 bases between. The germline CDR1 and CDR2 sequences are SGHTA and FQGNSA. This CDR3 region has 15 residues. CDR3 nucleotide sequence: TGTGCCAGCAGCTTACGTAGGGGTGGCACCGGGGAGCTGTTTTTT. It translates to CASSLRRGGTGELFF.

This clonotype was detected ten times or more. The V call is TRBV20-1, the J call TRBJ2-1, with 8 bases matching TRBD2. Looked up from germline, CDR1 is DFQATT and CDR2 is SNEGSKA (reference sequence). This CDR3 is 14 amino acids long. The V segment lost 7 bases and the J segment 4 bases; nucleotides outside the gene matches: 9. The CDR3 DNA sequence: TGCAGTGTAACCCGGGGGGGGTTGTACAATGAGCAGTTCTTC. Its translation: CSVTRGGLYNEQFF.

The table lists this clonotype with a few counts. Written as DNA, the CDR3 is TGTGCCAGCAGCTCCTACAGGGGGGGCACTGAAGCTTTCTTT. It specifies CASSSYRGGTEAFF. The genes are TRBV7-8 and TRBJ1-1, with 8 bases matching TRBD1. Losses at the gene ends were 4 bases for V and 4 bases for J; bases not matched to a gene: 5. The CDR3 spans 14 residues. Germline-derived CDR1 and CDR2 are SGHVS and FQNEAQ.

This clonotype was detected a few times. The V call is TRBV7-9, the J call TRBJ2-7; 10 nucleotides line up with TRBD1. Losses at the gene ends were 5 bases for V and 12 bases for J; bases not matched to a gene: 10. Germline V lookup: CDR1 SEHNR, CDR2 FQNEAQ (reference sequence). This CDR3 is 13 amino acids long. The CDR3 protein is CASSPGTGATVYF. The CDR3 DNA sequence: TGTGCCAGCAGCCCCGGGACAGGGGCGACCGTGTACTTC.

This clonotype turned up a few times. The chain combines TRBV7-9 with TRBJ2-7; TRBD2 aligns across 14 bases. The length of the CDR3 is 19 residues. Germline V gene data show CDR1 as SEHNR and CDR2 as FQNEAQ (reference sequence). V was clipped by 2 bases and J by 2 bases; unmatched bases: 11. In DNA form, the CDR3 reads TGTGCCAGCAGCTTAACCGCCCCTCGACTAGCGGGAGGGCCCTACGAGCAGTACTTC. This sequence encodes CASSLTAPRLAGGPYEQYF.

J is TRBJ2-7 and V is TRBV6-2 or TRBV6-3; maybe TRBD1 (5 bases). Germline V lookup: CDR1 MNHEY, CDR2 SVGEGT. The V and J ends lost 0 bases and 9 bases respectively, with 15 bases between them. There are 14 residues in the CDR3. CDR3 loop: CASSYSGRVGGQYF. CDR3 in DNA: TGTGCCAGCAGTTACTCTGGCAGGGTCGGCGGGCAGTACTTC.

The chain has TRBV10-3 and TRBJ2-1; no reliable D call. There are 12 residues in the CDR3. CDR1 is ENHRY and CDR2 is SYGVKD in the germline V gene. V was shortened by 6 bases and J by 7 bases, with 10 bases between the two germline ends. The CDR3 region is CAISPVENEQFF. CDR3 DNA sequence: TGTGCCATCAGCCCCGTGGAGAATGAGCAGTTCTTC.

At least ten counts were recorded for this clonotype. The V and J genes are TRBV6-1 and TRBJ2-7; 11 nucleotides line up with TRBD1. The CDR3 has 15 residues. The V segment lost 7 bases and the J segment 3 bases; nucleotides outside the gene matches: 8. Germline-derived CDR1 and CDR2 are MNHNS and SASEGT. The CDR3 is CASTEEGTGGYEQYF. As DNA, the CDR3 is TGTGCCAGCACTGAGGAAGGGACAGGGGGCTACGAGCAGTACTTC.

This clonotype was seen more than once but under ten times. The rearrangement links TRBV5-6 to TRBJ2-7; possibly TRBD2 for D (6 bases). V lost 4 bases and J 3 bases, leaving 17 bases between the germline ends. CDR1 and CDR2 (germline): SGHDT, YYEEEE. The CDR3 runs 15 residues. The CDR3 region is CASSTFGTSSYEQYF. CDR3 in DNA: TGTGCCAGCAGCACCTTCGGGACTTCCAGCTACGAGCAGTACTTC.

The genes are TRBV20-1 and TRBJ1-1, with D possibly TRBD1 on 6 matching bases. The germline V and J ends were trimmed by 6 bases and 5 bases, with 16 bases remaining between them. There are 13 residues in the CDR3. Germline assignment: CDR1 DFQATT and CDR2 SNEGSKA (reference sequence). The CDR3 DNA reads as TGCAGTGCCGAGGGGGGGCTGGGAACTGAAGCTTTCTTT. As protein: CSAEGGLGTEAFF.

The chain carries TRBV4-3 and TRBJ2-5, with a weak D call TRBD2 (6 bases). Germline V gene lookup returns CDR1 LGHNA and CDR2 YSLEER. V lost 4 bases and J 4 bases, leaving 13 bases between the germline ends. This CDR3 contains 14 residues. The CDR3 sequence is CASSPGGAGETQYF. The CDR3 nucleotides are TGCGCCAGCAGCCCCGGCGGGGCAGGAGAGACCCAGTACTTC.

This clonotype has just a few counts. This rearrangement joins TRBV10-3 to TRBJ2-3; 7 nucleotides agree with TRBD2. Trimming cost V 8 bases and J 3 bases; bases outside gene matches: 5. The V gene's germline CDR1 is ENHRY and CDR2 SYGVKD. The CDR3 extends over 13 amino acids. CDR3 sequence: CAIRGGATDTQYF. The DNA for the CDR3 is TGTGCCATCCGGGGAGGGGCTACAGATACGCAGTATTTT.

The V and J genes are TRBV6-5 and TRBJ1-4, with D tentatively TRBD1 (5 bases). Looked up from germline, CDR1 is MNHEY and CDR2 is SVGAGI. Deletions cut 0 bases from V and 8 bases from J, with 13 bases between. This CDR3 is built from 15 residues. CDR3 bases: TGTGCCAGCAGTTACTCGGGGGTCTGGCGCGAAAAACTGTTTTTT. It specifies CASSYSGVWREKLFF.

As regards this clonotype: This clone may be a read error of a much larger clone one base away. The V gene is TRBV7-2, the J gene TRBJ1-4; 8 bases line up with TRBD1. Per the germline V gene, CDR1 is SGHTA and CDR2 is FQGNSA. The V and J ends lost 6 bases and 8 bases, in that order; junction bases with no gene match: 8. This CDR3 is 14 amino acids long. The CDR3 region is CASRFQGAREKLFF. CDR3 coding DNA: TGTGCCAGCAGGTTCCAGGGGGCGCGAGAAAAACTGTTTTTT.

The chain has TRBV2 and TRBJ2-7; 8 bases align to TRBD1. V lost 1 base to trimming and J lost 0 bases; unmatched junction nucleotides: 2. This CDR3 contains 15 residues. The germline gives CDR1 SNHLY, CDR2 FYNNEI. CDR3 nucleotide sequence: TGTGCCAGCAGTGAAGGACAGGGGAGCTCCTACGAGCAGTACTTC. It encodes CASSEGQGSSYEQYF.

The sample holds a few counts of this clonotype. The rearrangement uses TRBV7-2 and TRBJ2-3; D is undetermined. Trimming removed 4 bases from V and 1 base from J, with 9 bases in between. CDR3 length equals 14 residues. Germline assignment: CDR1 SGHTA and CDR2 FQGNSA. CDR3 sequence (DNA): TGTGCCAGCAGCTCCTCGCCTGGCACAGATACGCAGTATTTT. As protein: CASSSSPGTDTQYF.

This clonotype was recorded a few times. V usage is TRBV27 and J usage is TRBJ2-7; 7 bases line up with TRBD1. This CDR3 comprises 14 residues. The J segment lost 12 bases and the V segment lost 5 bases, leaving 16 bases of the junction unmatched. Looked up from germline, CDR1 is MNHEY and CDR2 is SMNVEV (reference sequence). DNA of the CDR3: TGTGCCAGCAGTCCATGGGACAGTTTCGCTGATCGGTACTTC. Protein sequence: CASSPWDSFADRYF.

This clonotype was recorded at least ten times. The chain carries TRBV20-1 and TRBJ2-7, with TRBD2 as a possible D gene (5 bases). Trimming stripped 5 bases from V and 1 base from J, with 12 bases between. CDR1 and CDR2 from the germline V gene are DFQATT and SNEGSKA (reference sequence). The CDR3 is 13 residues long. CDR3 in DNA: TGCAGTGCTCCGGGTACGGGGTCCTACGAGCAGTACTTC. Protein product: CSAPGTGSYEQYF.

The chain is built from TRBV5-1 and TRBJ2-5, with 7 bases fitting TRBD1. V gave up 4 bases and J gave up 1 base; unmatched junction bases: 4. This CDR3 is 14 amino acids long. CDR1 and CDR2 (germline): SGHRS, YFSETQ. The CDR3 DNA reads as TGCGCCAGCAGCGCCCGGGACAGCCAAGAGACCCAGTACTTC. It translates to CASSARDSQETQYF.

This clonotype has just a few counts. This chain uses TRBV6-2 or TRBV6-3 with TRBJ1-2, with D possibly TRBD1 on 6 matching bases. The CDR3 totals 14 residues. Germline assignment: CDR1 MNHEY and CDR2 SVGEGT. The germline V and J ends were trimmed by 5 bases and 7 bases, with 17 bases remaining between them. CDR3 protein: CASSPLQGMSGYTF. CDR3 DNA sequence: TGTGCCAGCAGTCCCCTTCAGGGGATGTCTGGCTACACCTTC.

This clonotype was detected only a few times. The chain is built from TRBV2 and TRBJ1-2; TRBD1 agrees at 10 bases. The CDR3 has 13 residues. Germline V CDR1 and CDR2: SNHLY, FYNNEI. Germline trimming cut 7 bases from V and 4 bases from J; bases unmatched to any gene: 3. The CDR3 is CASTGTGVYGYTF. The CDR3 nucleotides read TGTGCCAGCACCGGGACAGGGGTCTATGGCTACACCTTC.